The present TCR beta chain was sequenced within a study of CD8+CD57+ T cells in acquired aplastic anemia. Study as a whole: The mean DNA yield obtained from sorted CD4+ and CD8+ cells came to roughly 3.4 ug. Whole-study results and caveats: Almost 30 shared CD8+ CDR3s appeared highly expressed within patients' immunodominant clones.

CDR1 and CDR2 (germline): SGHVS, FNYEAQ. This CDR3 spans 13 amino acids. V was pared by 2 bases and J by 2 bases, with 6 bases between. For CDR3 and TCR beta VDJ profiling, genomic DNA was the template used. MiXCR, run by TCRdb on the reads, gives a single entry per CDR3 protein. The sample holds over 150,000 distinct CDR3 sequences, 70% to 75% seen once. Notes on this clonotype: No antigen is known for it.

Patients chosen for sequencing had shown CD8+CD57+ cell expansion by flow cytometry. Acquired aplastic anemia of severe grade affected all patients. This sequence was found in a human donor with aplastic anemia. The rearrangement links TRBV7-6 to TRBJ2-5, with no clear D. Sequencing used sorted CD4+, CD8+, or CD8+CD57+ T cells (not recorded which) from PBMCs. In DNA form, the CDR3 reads TGTGCCAGCAGCTTAATCAGACAAGAGACCCAGTACTTC. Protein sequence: CASSLIRQETQYF.